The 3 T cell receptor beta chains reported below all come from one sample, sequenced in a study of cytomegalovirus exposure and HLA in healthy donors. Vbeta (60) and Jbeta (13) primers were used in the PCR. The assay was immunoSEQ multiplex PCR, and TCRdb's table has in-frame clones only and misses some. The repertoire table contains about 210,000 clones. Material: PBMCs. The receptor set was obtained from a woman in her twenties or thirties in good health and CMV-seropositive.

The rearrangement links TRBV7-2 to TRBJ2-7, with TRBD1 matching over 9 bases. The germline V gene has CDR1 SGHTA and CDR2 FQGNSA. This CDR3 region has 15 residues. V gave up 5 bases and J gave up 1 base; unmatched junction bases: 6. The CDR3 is CASSLVGTGSYEQYF. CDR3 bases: TGTGCCAGCAGCCTTGTGGGGACAGGGTCCTACGAGCAGTACTTC.

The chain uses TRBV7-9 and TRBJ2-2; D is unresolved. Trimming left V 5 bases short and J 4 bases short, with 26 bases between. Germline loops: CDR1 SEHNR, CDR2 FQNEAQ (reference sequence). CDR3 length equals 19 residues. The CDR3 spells CASSRYYPQHQDSTGELFF. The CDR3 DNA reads TGTGCCAGCAGCCGATATTATCCCCAGCACCAGGATTCCACCGGGGAGCTGTTTTTT.

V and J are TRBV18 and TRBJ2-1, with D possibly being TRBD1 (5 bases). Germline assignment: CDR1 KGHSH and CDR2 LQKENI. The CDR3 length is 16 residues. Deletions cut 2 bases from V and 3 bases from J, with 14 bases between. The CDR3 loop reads CASSPYPTAYYNEQFF. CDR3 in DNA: TGTGCCAGCTCACCATACCCGACAGCCTACTACAATGAGCAGTTCTTC.